This T cell receptor (beta chain) is from a study of long-term antiretroviral therapy in people with HIV. The CDR3 runs 15 residues. From germline, CDR1 is SEHNR and CDR2 FQNEAQ (reference sequence). V lost 7 bases, J lost 1 base, and 14 bases lay in between. Researchers ran immunoSEQ v3.0 at survey level. The table came from immunoSEQ multiplex PCR; TCRdb's copy has only in-frame clones and leaves some out. In the table there are some 18,000 clones, approximately 86% of which are singletons. The chain carries TRBV7-9 and TRBJ1-3; D gene unclear. The clonotype originates from a man younger than 35 with HIV. Specimen: unsorted PBMCs, collected 2.1 years after starting antiretroviral therapy. CDR3 sequence: CASTLGPDSGNTIYF. CDR3 nucleotide sequence: TGTGCCAGCACTCTTGGCCCAGATTCTGGAAACACCATATATTTT.